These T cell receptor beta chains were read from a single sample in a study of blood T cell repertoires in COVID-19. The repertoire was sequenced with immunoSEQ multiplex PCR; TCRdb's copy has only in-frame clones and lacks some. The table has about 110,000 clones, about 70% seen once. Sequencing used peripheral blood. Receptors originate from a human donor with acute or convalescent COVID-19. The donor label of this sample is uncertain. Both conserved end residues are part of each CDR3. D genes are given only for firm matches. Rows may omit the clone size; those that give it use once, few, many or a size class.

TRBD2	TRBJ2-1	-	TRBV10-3	TGTGCCAGCCGAAACGGACTAGCGCTTGAGCAGTTCTTC	CASRNGLALEQFF
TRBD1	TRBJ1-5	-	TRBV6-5	TGTGCCAGCAGTTACGGGACAGGGCTGAACAATCAGCCCCAGCATTTT	CASSYGTGLNNQPQHF
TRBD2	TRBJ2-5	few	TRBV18	TGTGCCAGCTCACCACCGGTAGCGGGGGGCCGGGGGGAGACCCAGTACTTC	CASSPPVAGGRGETQYF
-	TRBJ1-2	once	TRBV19	TGTGCCAGTAGTATAAAGAGTTTCTATGGCTACACCTTC	CASSIKSFYGYTF
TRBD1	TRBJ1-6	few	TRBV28	TGTGCCAGTTATCCCTCCGGGGGACAGATACATTCACCCCTCCACTTT	CASYPSGGQIHSPLHF
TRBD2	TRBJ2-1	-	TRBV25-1	TGTGCCAGCAGTCCTCGGACTAGTCTGAATGAGCAGTTCTTC	CASSPRTSLNEQFF
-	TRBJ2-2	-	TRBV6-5	TGTGCCAGCGCACTCCGGGACTTATACACCGGGGAGCTGTTTTTT	CASALRDLYTGELFF
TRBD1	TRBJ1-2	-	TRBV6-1	TGTGCCAGCAGTGATGGGACAGTCTATGGCTACACCTTC	CASSDGTVYGYTF
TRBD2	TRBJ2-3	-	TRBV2	TGTGCCAGCTTAGGCCGGGCAGCGGGAGCTACGCAGTATTTT	CASLGRAAGATQYF
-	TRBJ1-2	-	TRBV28	TGTGCCAGCAGTTCTTCACAGGGCCTGAGCTATGGCTACACCTTC	CASSSSQGLSYGYTF
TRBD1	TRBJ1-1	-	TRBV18	TGTGCCAGCTCACCGACAGGGAGAACTGAAGCTTTCTTT	CASSPTGRTEAFF
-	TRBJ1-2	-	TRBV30	TGTGCCTGGAGTCCAGGGCCTCACGGCTACACCTTC	CAWSPGPHGYTF
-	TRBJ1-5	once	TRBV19	TGTGCCAGTAAAGGAGGGTTGGGTCGGGATCAGCCCCAGCATTTT	CASKGGLGRDQPQHF
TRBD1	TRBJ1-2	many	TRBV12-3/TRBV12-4	TGTGCCAGCGGGACAGGGGTTGGCTACACCTTC	CASGTGVGYTF
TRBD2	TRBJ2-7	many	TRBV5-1	TGCGCCAGCAGCGTGGGGACTAGCGGGGGTCGGTCCTACGAGCAGTACTTC	CASSVGTSGGRSYEQYF
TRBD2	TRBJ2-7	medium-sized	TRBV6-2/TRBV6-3	TGTGCCAGCAGTTACTCGACTAGCGGGGGGTACGAGCAGTACTTC	CASSYSTSGGYEQYF
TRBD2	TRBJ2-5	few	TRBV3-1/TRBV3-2	TGTGCCAGCAGCCAAGGTTTAGCGGGGGGGCAGCGAACCCAGTACTTC	CASSQGLAGGQRTQYF
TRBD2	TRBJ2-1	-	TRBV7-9	TGTGCCAGCACCCAGCCGACTAGCGGGGGGCCCTTCTACAATGAGCAGTTCTTC	CASTQPTSGGPFYNEQFF
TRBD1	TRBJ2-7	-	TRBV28	TGTGCCAGCAGTTTACTGGGACAGAGTACCTACGAGCAGTACTTC	CASSLLGQSTYEQYF
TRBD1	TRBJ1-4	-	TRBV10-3	TGTGCCATCAGTGCAACAGGGGCGGCTACTAATGAAAAACTGTTTTTT	CAISATGAATNEKLFF
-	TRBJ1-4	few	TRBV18	TGTGCCAGCTCACCCCGAGGGGAAAAACTGTTTTTT	CASSPRGEKLFF
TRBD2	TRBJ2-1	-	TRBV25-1	TGTGCCAGCAGAGGGACTAGCGGGGACGAGCAGTTCTTC	CASRGTSGDEQFF
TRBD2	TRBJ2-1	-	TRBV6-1	TGTGCCAGCAGTGAAAGCCCCGGGAGGGGGACTAATGTGGAGCAGTTCTTC	CASSESPGRGTNVEQFF
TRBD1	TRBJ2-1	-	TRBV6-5	TGTGCCAGCAGCCCGGACAGGGACTGGTACAATGAGCAGTTCTTC	CASSPDRDWYNEQFF
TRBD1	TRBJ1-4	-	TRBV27	TGTGCCAGCAGTTTAAAGGGGGCTACTAATGAAAAACTGTTTTTT	CASSLKGATNEKLFF
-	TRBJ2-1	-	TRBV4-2	TGTGCCAGCAGCCACCCCCAGGCCAGAGGGGGGGGCGATCTGATCTTC	CASSHPQARGGGDLIF
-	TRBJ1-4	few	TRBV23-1	TGCGCCAGCGGGAGACAAGGTGGTGAAAAACTGTTTTTT	CASGRQGGEKLFF